This T cell receptor beta chain was profiled in a study of T cells in localized non-small cell lung cancer. Overall study results and limits: A raised T cell density in blood coincided with lengthier overall survival. Uninvolved adjacent lung showed the highest T cell clonality, exceeding tumor. A median about 54 of the top 100 tumor clones appeared in adjacent lung. Analysis by sequencing included only one tumor region, so heterogeneity remains possible.

TCRdb keeps only in-frame clones here, not all; method: immunoSEQ multiplex PCR. The sample includes tens of thousands of clones, roughly 84% of them seen just once. As regards this clone: Its antigen is unidentified.

The CDR3 loop spans 13 amino acids. V lost 6 bases and J 1 base, leaving 8 bases between the germline ends. Germline CDR1 LNHDA, CDR2 SQIVND (reference sequence). The rearrangement links TRBV19 to TRBJ2-3; D gene unclear. Sequenced here: peripheral blood, sampled before any cancer treatment. The sequence came from a female donor of 60 years or more with stage I lung adenocarcinoma. CDR3 amino acids: CASREPRTDTQYF. The CDR3 DNA follows: TGTGCCAGTAGGGAGCCCCGCACAGATACGCAGTATTTT.